The 15 T cell receptor beta chains presented below share a single source sample, sequenced in a study of esophageal squamous cell carcinoma under preoperative chemotherapy. TCRdb used MiXCR to reprocess the PCR reads, holding one entry per CDR3 protein. Among approximately 30,000 distinct CDR3 sequences listed, less than 55% were seen once. Time point specified: before preoperative PTX-NDP chemotherapy. The sample was gathered from a patient given preoperative chemotherapy. The receptor set was obtained from a human donor with esophageal squamous cell carcinoma. The donor label of this sample is uncertain.

This clonotype was counted a single time. At one boundary the junction diverges from the germline segment, which might be a read error. CDR3 DNA sequence: TGTGCCCGCAGCTTCAAAACTGTGAGCACAGGGGCGCTGTTTTTT. Its translation is CARSFKTVSTGALFF. This sequence joins TRBV12-3 or TRBV12-4 and TRBJ2-2; 7 bases are a match to TRBD1. This CDR3 is built from 15 residues.

V is TRBV6-1 and J is TRBJ2-5, with 11 nucleotides matching TRBD2. The J call may be wrong; the DNA end is better matched by TRBJ2-7. The CDR3 spans 16 residues. Per germline, CDR1 MNHNS and CDR2 SASEGT. The chain's CDR3 is CASSLGTSGGSYEQYF. Here the CDR3 DNA reads TGTGCCAGCAGCCTCGGGACTAGCGGAGGTTCCTACGAGCAGTACTTC.

This chain joins TRBV6-1 and TRBJ2-7; no clear D gene. The CDR3 runs to 11 residues. Deletions cut 6 bases from V and 2 bases from J, with 5 bases between. Germline lookup yields CDR1 MNHNS and CDR2 SASEGT. The DNA of the CDR3 is TGTGCCAGCAGCTCGACCTACGAGCAGTACTTC. The encoded protein is CASSSTYEQYF.

Remarks on this clonotype: The junction differs from germline at one of its ends, possibly a read error. The CDR3 DNA follows: TGTGCGAGCAGCCCACAGGGGCTGAGAGCCACAGACATTCAGTACTTT. Residues: CASSPQGLRATDIQYF. The V gene is TRBV7-2, the J gene TRBJ2-3; 7 nucleotides match TRBD1. CDR1 and CDR2 from the germline V gene are SGHTA and FQGNSA. The CDR3 length is 16 residues.

Comment on this clonotype: Here the CDR3 omits its conserved ending phenylalanine or tryptophan, so a read error is the likely source. V and J are TRBV7-7 and TRBJ2-5; TRBD2 aligns across 10 bases. The CDR3 consists of 14 residues. With 2 bases clipped from V and 3 bases from J, the junction kept 0 bases outside the gene matches. The germline V gene has CDR1 SSHAT and CDR2 FNYEAQ (reference sequence). CDR3 nucleotides: TGTGCCAGCAGCTTAACTAGCGGGAAAGAGACCCAGTACCCC. This gives the protein CASSLTSGKETQYP.

This clonotype is classed as medium-sized (0.01 to 0.1%). The chain links TRBV27 to TRBJ2-3; D gene unclear. This CDR3 comprises 12 residues. The germline V gene encodes CDR1 MNHEY and CDR2 SMNVEV (reference sequence). Trimming pared 10 bases from V and 1 base from J, leaving 9 bases between. This chain's CDR3 is CATRTGTDTQYF. The CDR3 nucleotides read TGTGCCACCCGGACGGGCACAGATACGCAGTATTTT.

There are many counts of this clonotype. The chain carries TRBV4-2 and TRBJ2-5; D is unresolved. The germline gives CDR1 LGHNA, CDR2 YNFKEQ. The CDR3 is 13 amino acids. Trimming took 0 bases from V and 5 from J, leaving 7 bases between them. CDR3 DNA sequence: TGTGCCAGCAGCCAAGAGGGAAGGGAGACCCAGTACTTC. It yields the protein CASSQEGRETQYF.

This clonotype was detected once. Here the CDR3 omits its conserved ending phenylalanine or tryptophan, so a read error is the likely source. This chain connects TRBV7-6 to TRBJ2-7, with 10 bases aligning to TRBD1. The CDR3 is made up of 18 amino acids. The V gene's germline CDR1 is SGHVS and CDR2 FNYEAQ. V lost 5 bases to trimming and J lost 0 bases; unmatched junction nucleotides: 13. CDR3: CASSPSPDRGLSSYEQYL. The CDR3 coding sequence is TGTGCCAGCAGCCCATCTCCCGACAGGGGGCTAAGCTCCTACGAGCAGTACTTA.

This clonotype was seen ten or more times. The chain joins TRBV10-1 to TRBJ2-3; a weak D match, TRBD2 (6 bases). V lost 8 bases and J 5 bases, leaving 14 bases between the germline ends. The CDR3 consists of 13 residues. Germline V gene sequence: CDR1 WNHNN, CDR2 SYGVQD (reference sequence). CDR3 protein: CASGRGRGDTQYF. Here the CDR3 DNA reads TGCGCCAGCGGTCGAGGGCGGGGAGATACGCAGTATTTT.

With regard to this clonotype: One junction end does not reproduce the germline sequence, and a read error may be involved. This chain links TRBV7-2 with TRBJ2-3, with D possibly TRBD1 on 8 matching bases. The germline V gene encodes CDR1 SGHTA and CDR2 FQGNSA. The CDR3 contains 16 residues. The CDR3 spells CACRPQGGRGTETQYF. The CDR3 coding sequence is TGTGCCTGCAGGCCACAGGGGGGGCGAGGGACAGAGACGCAGTATTTT.

The rearrangement links TRBV7-7 to TRBJ2-1; D gene unclear. This CDR3 has 14 residues. Germline V CDR1 and CDR2: SSHAT, FNYEAQ (reference sequence). The V and J ends lost 7 bases and 10 bases respectively, with 20 bases between them. The CDR3 DNA is TGTGCCAGCAAGAGTAGATTATCAGACGAAGAGCAGTTCTTC. This sequence encodes CASKSRLSDEEQFF.

The rearrangement uses TRBV12-3 or TRBV12-4 and TRBJ2-4; D might be TRBD1 or TRBD2, each matching 6 bases. The J call is doubtful: the DNA matches TRBJ2-5 better. The CDR3 has 14 residues. CDR3: CAWTGGRDQETQYF. The CDR3 region has the DNA TGTGCGTGGACCGGGGGCCGGGACCAAGAGACCCAGTACTTC.

A remark on this clonotype: Because it lacks the conserved phenylalanine or tryptophan at the end, this CDR3 is likely a read error. The chain uses TRBV6-1 and TRBJ2-5, with unresolved D. Germline values: CDR1 MNHNS, CDR2 SASEGT. V was shortened by 4 bases and J by 7 bases, with 13 bases between the two germline ends. The CDR3 sequence is 13 residues long. DNA for the CDR3: TGTGCCAGCAGTGGGACCTCTAAGGGGACCCAGTACTCG. Translated: CASSGTSKGTQYS.

In its sample, this clonotype was seen a few times. A much larger clone sits a single nucleotide away, making a read error possible. The DNA for the CDR3 is TGTGCCAGCAGCCGGACAGCAGAGTGGTCTAGTCGCGGCGACGAGCAGTTCTTC. As protein: CASSRTAEWSSRGDEQFF. This chain links TRBV11-2 with TRBJ2-1; tentative D call: TRBD1 (6 bases). V dropped 5 bases and J dropped 10 bases, with 30 bases sitting between them. The CDR3 runs to 18 residues. Germline loops: CDR1 SGHAT, CDR2 FQNNGV. The full variable domain, completed using reference TRBV11-2 and TRBJ2-1, is EAGVAQSPRYKIIEKRQSVAFWCNPISGHATLYWYQQILGQGPKLLIQFQNNGVVDDSQLPKDRFSAERLKGVDSTLKIQPAKLEDSAVYLCASSRTAEWSSRGDEQFFGPGTRLTVL.

This clonotype was detected only a few times. The CDR3 bases are TGTGCCAGCAGTTACTCGCTGGACAGGGAATGGGAGACCCAGTACTTC. Protein: CASSYSLDREWETQYF. This chain uses TRBV6-5 with TRBJ2-1; 8 bases fit TRBD1. The J call may be incorrect, as the DNA end agrees better with TRBJ2-5. Germline assignment: CDR1 MNHEY and CDR2 SVGAGI. This CDR3 is 16 amino acids long.